This is a list of T cell receptor beta chains from one sample in a study of blood T cell repertoires in COVID-19. The data were produced by immunoSEQ multiplex PCR, yet TCRdb's version contains in-frame clones alone and is incomplete. This table holds roughly 230,000 clones, around 90% found once. The specimen sequenced was peripheral blood. These receptors were taken from a man aged 65 to 85 with acute or convalescent COVID-19. Both conserved end residues are part of each CDR3. Each record gives: V gene, clone size, D gene, CDR3 length, J gene, CDR3 protein, CDR3 DNA. A D gene is named only where the DNA matches it firmly. Clone size is shown for a subset of rows, as once, few, many or a class of expanded clone.

TRBV5-1,-,TRBD1,17,TRBJ1-3,CASSLWDSRASGNTIYF,TGCGCCAGCAGCTTGTGGGACAGTCGAGCCTCTGGAAACACCATATATTTT
TRBV5-4,-,TRBD2,19,TRBJ2-5,CASSLAGTSGRGGRETQYF,TGTGCCAGCAGCTTGGCCGGAACTAGCGGGAGGGGGGGACGTGAGACCCAGTACTTC
TRBV11-3,-,TRBD2,15,TRBJ2-3,CASSLYGLDTDTQYF,TGTGCCAGCAGCCTCTACGGACTAGATACAGATACGCAGTATTTT
TRBV7-3,-,-,13,TRBJ1-1,CASSSQENTEAFF,TGTGCCAGCAGCTCACAGGAGAACACTGAAGCTTTCTTT
TRBV4-1,-,TRBD2,18,TRBJ2-1,CASSQGLAGIVRYNEQFF,TGCGCCAGCAGCCAAGGACTAGCGGGAATAGTACGTTACAATGAGCAGTTCTTC
TRBV6-2/TRBV6-3,once,TRBD1,18,TRBJ2-1,CASSYDPYRGSSYNEQFF,TGTGCCAGCAGTTACGACCCTTACAGGGGGAGCTCCTACAATGAGCAGTTCTTC
TRBV30,-,TRBD2,14,TRBJ2-5,CAWSVGLAEETQYF,TGTGCCTGGAGTGTAGGCCTAGCGGAAGAGACCCAGTACTTC
TRBV25-1,-,-,12,TRBJ1-1,CASSERPGRAFF,TGTGCCAGCAGTGAACGGCCGGGAAGGGCTTTCTTT
TRBV19,once,-,14,TRBJ2-2,CASSVQANTGELFF,TGTGCCAGTAGTGTACAGGCGAACACCGGGGAGCTGTTTTTT
TRBV18,-,-,15,TRBJ1-1,CASSPPPGVNTEAFF,TGTGCCAGCTCACCACCACCGGGGGTGAACACTGAAGCTTTCTTT
TRBV6-2/TRBV6-3,-,-,18,TRBJ2-7,CASSYSILALTRTYEQYF,TGTGCCAGCAGTTACTCGATTTTGGCCTTGACTAGGACCTACGAGCAGTACTTC
TRBV19,-,-,15,TRBJ2-7,CASSILWDSSYEQYF,TGTGCCAGTAGTATTTTATGGGACTCATCCTACGAGCAGTACTTC
TRBV11-3,-,TRBD1,15,TRBJ2-7,CASSPGTGVSNEQYF,TGTGCCAGCAGCCCAGGGACAGGGGTCTCCAACGAGCAGTACTTC
TRBV5-1,-,-,15,TRBJ1-3,CASSLRGSSGNTIYF,TGCGCCAGCAGCTTGAGGGGGAGCTCTGGAAACACCATATATTTT
TRBV5-1,-,TRBD2,17,TRBJ2-7,CASSLGLAGVFAYEQYF,TGCGCCAGCAGCTTGGGACTAGCGGGAGTATTCGCCTACGAGCAGTACTTC
TRBV19,-,TRBD1,16,TRBJ1-3,CASSISSGTGIYTIYF,TGTGCCAGTAGTATAAGCTCCGGGACAGGGATTTACACCATATATTTT
TRBV29-1,-,TRBD2,15,TRBJ2-5,CSVAPGREGQETQYF,TGCAGCGTTGCTCCCGGGCGGGAGGGCCAAGAGACCCAGTACTTC
TRBV4-1,-,TRBD1,19,TRBJ1-2,CASSQDYLGQAISNYGYTF,TGCGCCAGCAGCCAAGACTACCTGGGACAGGCCATTTCTAACTATGGCTACACCTTC
TRBV7-3,-,TRBD2,18,TRBJ2-1,CASSLNSGRGLGYNEQFF,TGTGCCAGCAGCTTAAATAGCGGGAGAGGTTTGGGTTACAATGAGCAGTTCTTC
TRBV2,once,TRBD1,14,TRBJ1-1,CASSDPGQVTEAFF,TGTGCCAGCAGTGACCCGGGACAGGTCACTGAAGCTTTCTTT
TRBV2,-,TRBD1,15,TRBJ2-7,CASRRGGTGPYEQYF,TGTGCCAGCCGCCGGGGAGGGACAGGGCCCTACGAGCAGTACTTC
TRBV2,-,-,15,TRBJ1-5,CASSEAENSNQPQHF,TGTGCCAGCAGTGAGGCGGAAAATAGCAATCAGCCCCAGCATTTT
TRBV7-2,-,-,15,TRBJ1-2,CASSQAGGLNYGYTF,TGTGCCAGCAGCCAAGCCGGGGGGTTGAACTATGGCTACACCTTC
TRBV18,-,TRBD2,16,TRBJ2-3,CASSPGLAGGSDTQYF,TGTGCCAGCTCACCAGGACTAGCGGGAGGATCAGATACGCAGTATTTT
TRBV28,-,-,13,TRBJ2-1,CASRRDSYNEQFF,TGTGCCAGCAGGCGGGACAGCTACAATGAGCAGTTCTTC
TRBV5-1,-,-,14,TRBJ1-4,CASSLTRAGEKLFF,TGCGCCAGCAGCTTAACTAGGGCGGGCGAAAAACTGTTTTTT